This T cell receptor beta chain appears in the sequencing data of a study of blood T cell repertoires in COVID-19. The CDR3 contains 13 residues. Germline CDR1 reads LNHNV; CDR2 reads YYDKDF (reference sequence). V dropped 1 base and J dropped 1 base, with 4 bases sitting between them. The authors' processing: Reference gene primer amplification in the assay estimated nucleated cell counts. The assay was immunoSEQ multiplex PCR, and TCRdb's table has in-frame clones only and misses some. V, J and clone size are those of that table, while D and trimming were read from the DNA. The sample includes 50,000 to 70,000 clones, 80% to 95% of them seen just once. This clone came up once.

This chain joins TRBV15 and TRBJ2-5; no clear D gene. The clonotype comes from a human donor with active COVID-19. The donor label of this sample is uncertain. The sequenced sample consisted of peripheral blood. CDR3 DNA sequence: TGTGCCACCAGCAGAGGACTCCAAGAGACCCAGTACTTC. Protein: CATSRGLQETQYF.